This T cell receptor (beta chain) was sequenced for a study of graft-versus-host responses after intestinal transplantation. In the case of this clone: The antigen remains undetermined.

This CDR3 comprises 13 residues. The V and J ends lost 6 bases and 1 base respectively, with 9 bases between them. CDR1 is MNHEY, CDR2 SVGAGI, per germline. Overall study findings and caveats: With peak circulating GvH clone levels came an association with early post-transplant HvG declines.

The data were produced by immunoSEQ multiplex PCR, yet TCRdb's version contains in-frame clones alone and is incomplete. The sample records under 150,000 clones, approximately 90% being singletons. This chain uses TRBV6-5 with TRBJ2-5; tentative D call: TRBD1 (6 bases). The specimen was unstimulated CD4+ T cells sorted from spleen or lymph node cells, collected before intestinal transplant. This sequence originates from a human donor who received an intestinal transplant. The CDR3 protein is CASSRTAQETQYF. As DNA, the CDR3 is TGTGCCAGCAGCCGGACAGCCCAAGAGACCCAGTACTTC.